These 6 T cell receptor beta chains originate from one sample sequenced in a study of shared clonotypes between healthy human individuals. The table came from immunoSEQ multiplex PCR; TCRdb's copy has only in-frame clones and leaves some out. The sample has about 2 million clones, 90% to 95% seen once. The sample was naive CD4+ T cells sorted from blood. Subset: CD45RA+ positively selected. The receptor source for this set is a man between 18 and 35 years old in good health.

This clone was seen a handful of times. The chain is built from TRBV9 and TRBJ2-3; D is undetermined. Trimming removed 1 base at V and 6 bases at J, with 3 bases between. The CDR3 spans 11 residues. Germline CDR1 reads SGDLS; CDR2 reads YYNGEE. CDR3 sequence: CASSVFDTQYF. In DNA, the CDR3 is TGTGCCAGCAGCGTATTTGATACGCAGTATTTT. Full variable domain (rest looked up from reference TRBV9 and TRBJ2-3): DSGVTQTPKHLITATGQRVTLRCSPRSGDLSVYWYQQSLDQGLQFLIQYYNGEERAKGNILERFSAQQFPDLHSELNLSSLELGDSALYFCASSVFDTQYFGPGTRLTVL.

The V call is TRBV15, the J call TRBJ2-3; 9 bases fit TRBD2. The V segment lost 9 bases and the J segment 0 bases; nucleotides outside the gene matches: 4. Per the germline V gene, CDR1 is LNHNV and CDR2 is YYDKDF (reference sequence). The CDR3 contains 14 residues. The CDR3 region has the DNA TGTGCCACAACGACTAGCGGAAGCACAGATACGCAGTATTTT. Its translation: CATTTSGSTDTQYF.

Here the CDR3 reads CASGSADRDTDTQYF. CDR3 in DNA: TGTGCCAGCGGTAGCGCTGACAGGGACACAGATACGCAGTATTTT. The chain links TRBV6-5 to TRBJ2-3; the match to TRBD1 covers 7 bases. The CDR3 has 15 residues. Germline V CDR1 and CDR2: MNHEY, SVGAGI. V was clipped by 8 bases and J by 2 bases; unmatched bases: 10.

The chain recombines TRBV5-4 with TRBJ2-3; a possible D gene is TRBD2 (5 bases). Trimming cost V 1 base and J 6 bases, with 12 bases left between them. This CDR3 is built from 14 residues. Germline CDR1 reads SGHNT; CDR2 reads YYREEE (reference sequence). The CDR3 sequence: CASSLTGVKDTQYF. The CDR3 DNA sequence: TGTGCCAGCAGCTTGACCGGGGTGAAGGATACGCAGTATTTT.

The chain combines TRBV14 with TRBJ2-3; D may correspond to TRBD1 or TRBD2 (5 bases each). The CDR3 covers 11 residues. Germline V lookup: CDR1 SGHDN, CDR2 FVKESK. The V end lost 5 bases, the J end lost 8 bases, and 8 bases lay between the germline ends. The CDR3 DNA is TGTGCCAGCAGCACCGGGACTACGCAGTATTTT. This translates into CASSTGTTQYF. The variable domain in full, completed from reference TRBV14 and TRBJ2-3, reads EAGVTQFPSHSVIEKGQTVTLRCDPISGHDNLYWYRRVMGKEIKFLLHFVKESKQDESGMPNNRFLAERTGGTYSTLKVQPAELEDSGVYFCASSTGTTQYFGPGTRLTVL.

The chain combines TRBV5-4 with TRBJ2-2; D is perhaps TRBD1 (6 bases). V shed 1 base and J shed 5 bases, with 9 bases lying between them. CDR1 and CDR2 from the germline V gene are SGHNT and YYREEE (reference sequence). The CDR3 loop spans 14 amino acids. The CDR3 here is CASSLQGLTGELFF. The CDR3 coding sequence is TGTGCCAGCAGCTTGCAGGGGCTGACCGGGGAGCTGTTTTTT.